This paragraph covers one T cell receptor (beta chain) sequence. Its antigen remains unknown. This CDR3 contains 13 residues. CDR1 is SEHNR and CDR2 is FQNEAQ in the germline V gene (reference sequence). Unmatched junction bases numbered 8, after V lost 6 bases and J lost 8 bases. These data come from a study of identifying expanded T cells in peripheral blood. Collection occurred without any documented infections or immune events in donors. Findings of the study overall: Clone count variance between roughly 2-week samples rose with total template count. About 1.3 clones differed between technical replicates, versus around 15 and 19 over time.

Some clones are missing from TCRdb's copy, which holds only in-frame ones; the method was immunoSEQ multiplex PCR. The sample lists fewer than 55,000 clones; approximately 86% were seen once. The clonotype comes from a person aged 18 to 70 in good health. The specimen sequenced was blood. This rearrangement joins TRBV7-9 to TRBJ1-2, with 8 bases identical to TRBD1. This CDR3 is CASSGQGRNGYTF. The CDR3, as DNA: TGTGCCAGCAGTGGACAGGGCCGTAACGGCTACACCTTC.